This entry lists 15 T cell receptor beta chains sequenced from one sample in a study of OX40 agonist ivuxolimab in advanced cancers. Assay: immunoSEQ multiplex PCR; the TCRdb copy retains only in-frame clones and omits some. Here the sample spans approximately 44,000 clones, around 80% being singletons. The sequencing here drew on CD4+ or CD8+ T cells sorted from blood, taken in a trial of the OX40 agonist ivuxolimab. The receptors were sampled from an adult with an advanced solid tumor such as melanoma, head and neck, liver or kidney cancer.

This clone was detected a few times. The DNA for the CDR3 is TGTGCCAGCATGGGGGGGAAAGGGGGAACTGAAGCTTTCTTT. It specifies CASMGGKGGTEAFF. The V call is TRBV27, the J call TRBJ1-1; D is perhaps TRBD1 (6 bases). Germline lookup yields CDR1 MNHEY and CDR2 SMNVEV (reference sequence). The ends were cut back, 7 bases at V and 5 bases at J, with 17 bases in the middle. This CDR3 has 14 amino acids.

The rearrangement uses TRBV2 and TRBJ2-4; D is unresolved. V was shortened by 7 bases and J by 6 bases, with 10 bases between the two germline ends. From germline, CDR1 is SNHLY and CDR2 FYNNEI. This CDR3 contains 12 residues. CDR3 in amino acids: CASIDIANIQYF. The CDR3, as DNA: TGTGCCAGCATAGACATCGCAAACATTCAGTACTTC.

V and J are TRBV12-5 and TRBJ2-1, with D tentatively TRBD2 (6 bases). Germline V gives CDR1 LGHNT, CDR2 FRNRAP. CDR3 length: 15 amino acids. The germline V and J ends were trimmed by 1 base and 5 bases, with 12 bases remaining between them. The CDR3 protein is CASGLDRDFHNEQFF. As DNA, the CDR3 is TGTGCTAGTGGTTTGGACCGGGACTTCCACAATGAGCAGTTCTTC.

This rearrangement joins TRBV7-8 to TRBJ2-5, with D possibly TRBD2 on 5 matching bases. Germline CDR1 is SGHVS and CDR2 is FQNEAQ. The CDR3 length is 13 residues. Trimming removed 3 bases from V and 0 bases from J, with 5 bases in between. The CDR3 region has the DNA TGTGCCAGCAGCTTCGGGAACCAAGAGACCCAGTACTTC. This translates into CASSFGNQETQYF.

This clone has a handful of counts. This chain connects TRBV10-1 to TRBJ1-6; D unclear. The germline CDR1 and CDR2 sequences are WNHNN and SYGVQD (reference sequence). The CDR3 runs 12 residues. Trimming stripped 7 bases from V and 6 bases from J, with 7 bases between. The CDR3 DNA reads TGCGCCAGCAAACCGGGTAATTCACCCCTCCACTTT. Translated, it gives CASKPGNSPLHF.

J is TRBJ2-1 and V is TRBV5-1, with 8 bases matching TRBD2. This CDR3 region has 13 residues. With V trimmed by 7 bases and J by 5 bases, 5 bases remained unmatched. The V gene's germline CDR1 is SGHRS and CDR2 YFSETQ. The CDR3 spells CASGLAGNNEQFF. The CDR3 coding sequence is TGCGCCAGCGGGCTAGCGGGTAACAATGAGCAGTTCTTC.

The chain joins TRBV30 to TRBJ2-4, with D uncertain. The V gene's germline CDR1 is GTSNPN and CDR2 SVGIG (reference sequence). V was trimmed by 0 bases and J by 5 bases, leaving 11 bases between them. The CDR3 spans 14 residues. The CDR3 region is CAWSVLLSENIQYF. The CDR3 nucleotides read TGTGCCTGGAGTGTTTTACTATCGGAAAACATTCAGTACTTC.

This clone was picked up a small number of times. CDR3 sequence: CSVVKVSETQYF. CDR3 sequence (DNA): TGCAGCGTTGTAAAGGTCAGCGAGACCCAGTACTTC. The chain uses TRBV29-1 and TRBJ2-5; D gene ambiguous. This CDR3 region has 12 residues. Trimming took 4 bases from V and 5 from J, leaving 11 bases between them. Per germline, CDR1 SQVTM and CDR2 ANQGSEA.

V gene TRBV25-1 combines with J gene TRBJ1-2, with 7 bases identical to TRBD1. Germline V gives CDR1 MGHDK, CDR2 SYGVNS. Trimming cost V 7 bases and J 7 bases; bases outside gene matches: 15. The CDR3 covers 15 residues. CDR3 nucleotides: TGTGCCAGCACCCTGGAGGGGGCAGGACCCGGTGGCTACACCTTC. Amino acids: CASTLEGAGPGGYTF.

The rearrangement uses TRBV28 and TRBJ1-6; 7 bases agree with TRBD1. Germline lookup yields CDR1 MDHEN and CDR2 SYDVKM. V shed 4 bases and J 11 bases; nucleotides not matched to a gene: 8. CDR3 length: 14 amino acids. The CDR3 here is CASSSADRPPPLHF. The CDR3 DNA is TGTGCCAGCAGTTCGGCGGACAGGCCCCCACCCCTCCACTTT.

J is TRBJ1-2 and V is TRBV27; possible D gene TRBD1, 6 bases. Trimming shortened V by 4 bases and J by 8 bases, and 14 bases separated the two germline ends. The CDR3 has 13 residues. From germline, CDR1 is MNHEY and CDR2 SMNVEV (reference sequence). CDR3 in amino acids: CASSYTGSGGYTF. The CDR3 DNA reads TGTGCCAGCAGTTATACAGGGTCGGGAGGCTACACCTTC.

V gene TRBV11-2 combines with J gene TRBJ1-6; D is ambiguous. The V gene's germline CDR1 is SGHAT and CDR2 FQNNGV. Trimming left V 0 bases short and J 4 bases short, with 4 bases between. CDR3 length: 14 amino acids. The CDR3 loop reads CASSLDGYNSPLHF. CDR3 DNA: TGTGCCAGCAGCTTAGACGGGTATAATTCACCCCTCCACTTT. Looking up the rest from reference TRBV11-2 and TRBJ1-6 gives the full variable domain: EAGVAQSPRYKIIEKRQSVAFWCNPISGHATLYWYQQILGQGPKLLIQFQNNGVVDDSQLPKDRFSAERLKGVDSTLKIQPAKLEDSAVYLCASSLDGYNSPLHFGNGTRLTVT.

The rearrangement joins TRBV7-2 to TRBJ2-7; 13 nucleotides line up with TRBD2. Germline assignment: CDR1 SGHTA and CDR2 FQGNSA. The CDR3 consists of 15 residues. V shed 5 bases, J shed 5 bases, and the junction held 6 bases outside the gene matches. The CDR3 region is CASSLRTSGSNEQYF. CDR3 DNA: TGTGCCAGCAGCCTAAGGACTAGCGGGAGCAACGAGCAGTACTTC.

The chain joins TRBV5-1 to TRBJ2-3, with 12 bases that match TRBD2. In germline, CDR1 is SGHRS, CDR2 YFSETQ. V dropped 4 bases and J dropped 5; count of bases not matched to a gene: 8. This CDR3 contains 16 residues. The CDR3 loop is CASSMRTSGVGDTQYF. The DNA of the CDR3 is TGCGCCAGCAGCATGAGGACTAGCGGGGTAGGAGATACGCAGTATTTT.

This clone occurred once. The rearrangement joins TRBV7-2 to TRBJ2-7; TRBD2 agrees at 8 bases. Per the germline V gene, CDR1 is SGHTA and CDR2 is FQGNSA. CDR3 size: 14 residues. Trimming took 7 bases from V and 6 from J; bases not matched to a gene: 11. Here the CDR3 DNA reads TGTGCCAGCATCGAGCGGGGGAAGCCCTCCGAGCAGTACTTC. Its protein is CASIERGKPSEQYF.